Following are 23 T cell receptor beta chains from one sample sequenced in a study of blood T cell repertoires in COVID-19. TCRdb's table, derived via immunoSEQ multiplex PCR, lists solely in-frame clones and lacks some. The sample holds 200,000 or so clones, approximately 81% seen once. Sequencing was done on a sample of peripheral blood. The receptors originated from a human donor in a cohort sampled during active COVID-19.

The J gene is TRBJ2-5, the V gene TRBV19; 7 bases fit TRBD1. This CDR3 has 12 residues. Trimming at V came to 7 bases and at J to 2 bases, leaving 1 base not matched to a gene. Germline CDR1 is LNHDA and CDR2 is SQIVND (reference sequence). CDR3: CASKDRQETQYF. The DNA of the CDR3 is TGTGCCAGTAAGGACAGGCAAGAGACCCAGTACTTC.

This chain uses TRBV4-2 with TRBJ1-3, with 10 bases lining up with TRBD1. Germline V gene data show CDR1 as LGHNA and CDR2 as YNFKEQ. The CDR3 consists of 16 residues. V dropped 3 bases and J dropped 4; count of bases not matched to a gene: 6. The CDR3 spells CASSQTGQGRGNTIYF. The CDR3 nucleotides are TGTGCCAGCAGCCAGACGGGACAGGGGCGAGGAAACACCATATATTTT.

This chain joins TRBV4-1 and TRBJ2-1; TRBD1 matches at 9 bases. Germline CDR1 and CDR2: MGHRA and YSYEKL. V trimming: 1 base; J trimming: 9 bases; junction bases outside the gene matches: 10. The CDR3 runs 16 residues. In nucleotides, the CDR3 is TGCGCCAGCAGCCAAGTACCGGGACAGGGTCACAGTGAGCAGTTCTTC. Translated, it gives CASSQVPGQGHSEQFF.

The V gene is TRBV6-5, the J gene TRBJ1-1; 7 nucleotides agree with TRBD1. The germline CDR1 and CDR2 sequences are MNHEY and SVGAGI. This CDR3 is 15 amino acids long. V trimming: 7 bases; J trimming: 1 base; junction bases outside the gene matches: 9. The CDR3 loop reads CASTLGTGENTEAFF. In nucleotides, the CDR3 is TGTGCCAGCACCCTAGGAACAGGGGAGAACACTGAAGCTTTCTTT.

V and J are TRBV5-1 and TRBJ2-5, with D perhaps matching TRBD2 (6 bases). Looked up from germline, CDR1 is SGHRS and CDR2 is YFSETQ. The CDR3 extends over 15 amino acids. V dropped 1 base and J dropped 3 bases, with 13 bases sitting between them. The CDR3 DNA follows: TGCGCCAGCAGCTTGCGGGGGAGCGTTAAAGAGACCCAGTACTTC. It encodes CASSLRGSVKETQYF.

The V and J genes are TRBV6-6 and TRBJ2-3, with D maybe TRBD2 (6 bases). CDR3 size: 14 residues. Trimming took 3 bases from V and 4 from J, leaving 11 bases between them. Germline loops: CDR1 MNHNY, CDR2 SVGAGI (reference sequence). DNA of the CDR3: TGTGCCAGCAGTTATGCCCCTAGCGCAGATACGCAGTATTTT. Protein sequence: CASSYAPSADTQYF.

The V and J genes are TRBV5-1 and TRBJ2-2, with a tentative D call TRBD1 (5 bases). V was shortened by 0 bases and J by 3 bases, with 6 bases between the two germline ends. Germline values: CDR1 SGHRS, CDR2 YFSETQ. The CDR3 length is 14 residues. The CDR3 here is CASSLGQHTGELFF. In DNA, the CDR3 is TGCGCCAGCAGCTTGGGACAGCACACCGGGGAGCTGTTTTTT.

The V and J genes are TRBV2 and TRBJ1-1; TRBD1 matches at 7 bases. V trimming: 4 bases; J trimming: 10 bases; junction bases outside the gene matches: 3. The CDR3 totals 11 residues. Germline V CDR1 and CDR2: SNHLY, FYNNEI. The DNA for the CDR3 is TGTGCCAGCAGTGGAGAGGGGGCAGCTTTCTTT. Amino acid sequence: CASSGEGAAFF.

The chain combines TRBV2 with TRBJ2-1, with a possible D match to TRBD1 (6 bases). The V gene's germline CDR1 is SNHLY and CDR2 FYNNEI. V was shortened by 6 bases and J by 10 bases, with 19 bases between the two germline ends. CDR3 size: 14 residues. The CDR3 nucleotides read TGTGCCAGCAGGAGGACAAGGGGAGACAGGGAGCAGTTCTTC. Protein: CASRRTRGDREQFF.

The gene calls are TRBV7-9 and TRBJ2-7; 8 nucleotides agree with TRBD1. V lost 4 bases, J lost 12 bases, and 11 bases stayed unmatched. Germline lookup yields CDR1 SEHNR and CDR2 FQNEAQ (reference sequence). This CDR3 spans 13 amino acids. CDR3 region: CASSSGQASVLYF. In DNA form, the CDR3 reads TGTGCCAGCAGCTCGGGACAGGCGTCGGTCCTGTACTTC.

This clone was detected only once. The DNA for the CDR3 is TGCGCCAGCAGCTTGGGACAGGAGGATGACGAGCAGTACGTC. Translated, it gives CASSLGQEDDEQYV. The chain employs TRBV5-1 and TRBJ2-7, with D tentatively TRBD1 (6 bases). CDR1 is SGHRS and CDR2 is YFSETQ in the germline V gene. Trimming left V 0 bases short and J 5 bases short, with 12 bases between. The CDR3 length is 14 residues.

The chain employs TRBV14 and TRBJ1-3; D not resolved. Trimming took 1 base from V and 2 from J, leaving 6 bases between them. The CDR3 contains 14 residues. Germline V gene sequence: CDR1 SGHDN, CDR2 FVKESK. CDR3 loop: CASSQGSPGNTIYF. As DNA, the CDR3 is TGTGCCAGCAGCCAAGGGAGTCCTGGAAACACCATATATTTT.

As DNA, the CDR3 is TGTGCCAGCAGTGAGCTAGCGGGAGGCCTCTCCGAATTGAGCGAGCAGTACTTC. It is translated as CASSELAGGLSELSEQYF. J is TRBJ2-7 and V is TRBV6-1, with 11 positions matching TRBD2. J was trimmed by 6 bases and V by 3 bases; bases with no gene match: 16. This CDR3 is 18 amino acids long. Germline V gene data show CDR1 as MNHNS and CDR2 as SASEGT.

Only a few counts were recorded for this clone. The chain recombines TRBV6-1 with TRBJ1-5; 7 nucleotides agree with TRBD1. The length of the CDR3 is 16 residues. The ends lost 1 base at V and 6 bases at J; junction bases unmatched: 9. From germline, CDR1 is MNHNS and CDR2 SASEGT. The CDR3 DNA reads TGTGCCAGCAGTGAAGACAAGACAGGGTATCGTCAGCCCCAGCATTTT. Protein product: CASSEDKTGYRQPQHF.

This clone occurred a few times. The chain carries TRBV7-8 and TRBJ1-5; D unclear. The CDR3 is 16 amino acids. From germline, CDR1 is SGHVS and CDR2 FQNEAQ. V was pared by 7 bases and J by 2 bases, with 18 bases between. The CDR3 DNA is TGTGCCAGCACCCCAGCGCGGGTCGATGGCAATCAGCCCCAGCATTTT. Amino acid sequence: CASTPARVDGNQPQHF. Looking up the rest from reference TRBV7-8 and TRBJ1-5 gives the full variable domain: GAGVSQSPRYKVAKRGQDVALRCDPISGHVSLFWYQQALGQGPEFLTYFQNEAQLDKSGLPSDRFFAERPEGSVSTLKIQRTQQEDSAVYLCASTPARVDGNQPQHFGDGTRLSIL.

The rearrangement uses TRBV2 and TRBJ1-5; no definite D call. V dropped 0 bases and J dropped 5 bases, with 11 bases sitting between them. This CDR3 has 15 residues. Germline values: CDR1 SNHLY, CDR2 FYNNEI. CDR3 sequence: CASSEALGDYQPQHF. The CDR3 nucleotides read TGTGCCAGCAGTGAAGCGCTGGGAGATTATCAGCCCCAGCATTTT.

J is TRBJ1-6 and V is TRBV28, with D hard to call. Between the trimmed V and J ends, which lost 8 bases and 9 bases, there was a span of 17 bases. CDR3 length: 14 amino acids. Per the germline V gene, CDR1 is MDHEN and CDR2 is SYDVKM. Written as DNA, the CDR3 is TGTGCCAGCGGGCGGAGGGTCGGCGTTTCACCCCTCCACTTT. Protein product: CASGRRVGVSPLHF.

The rearrangement uses TRBV11-2 and TRBJ2-2; D ambiguous. The V gene lost 1 base and the J gene lost 2 bases, with 8 bases spanning the gap. CDR3 length equals 15 residues. CDR1 is SGHAT and CDR2 is FQNNGV in the germline V gene. The CDR3: CASSLGSGNTGELFF. CDR3 DNA: TGTGCCAGCAGCTTAGGGTCAGGAAACACCGGGGAGCTGTTTTTT.

The chain is built from TRBV19 and TRBJ2-5; TRBD2 matches 10 bases. The germline V gene has CDR1 LNHDA and CDR2 SQIVND (reference sequence). Germline trimming cut 4 bases from V and 4 bases from J; bases unmatched to any gene: 6. There are 15 residues in the CDR3. DNA for the CDR3: TGTGCCAGTAGTAATAGCGGGGGGAGCACAGAGACCCAGTACTTC. This encodes CASSNSGGSTETQYF. Full variable domain (remainder filled in from reference TRBV19 and TRBJ2-5): DGGITQSPKYLFRKEGQNVTLSCEQNLNHDAMYWYRQDPGQGLRLIYYSQIVNDFQKGDIAEGYSVSREKKESFPLTVTSAQKNPTAFYLCASSNSGGSTETQYFGPGTRLLVL.

In DNA form, the CDR3 reads TGTGCCAGCACGAGTACGAGAGCAGCGGGTGATGGCTACACCTTC. It translates to CASTSTRAAGDGYTF. The chain employs TRBV6-5 and TRBJ1-2; D gene unclear. CDR1 is MNHEY and CDR2 is SVGAGI in the germline V gene. This CDR3 spans 15 amino acids. Between the trimmed V and J ends, which lost 7 bases and 6 bases, there was a span of 21 bases.

The chain links TRBV9 to TRBJ2-2; tentative D call: TRBD1 (5 bases). The V gene lost 0 bases and the J gene lost 2 bases, with 11 bases spanning the gap. CDR3 length equals 16 residues. Germline lookup yields CDR1 SGDLS and CDR2 YYNGEE. CDR3 coding DNA: TGTGCCAGCAGCGTAGGCACAGGCCTAAACACCGGGGAGCTGTTTTTT. As protein: CASSVGTGLNTGELFF.

Worth noting for this clone: A junction end diverges from the germline sequence, so it may reflect a read error. The chain combines TRBV4-2 with TRBJ2-5; the D is unclear. Germline CDR1 is LGHNA and CDR2 is YNFKEQ. The CDR3 extends over 11 amino acids. CDR3 amino acids: CASSQDLRLNF. The CDR3 region has the DNA TGTGCCAGCAGCCAAGATTTGAGACTCAACTTC.

This clone showed up just once. The chain has TRBV4-1 and TRBJ1-2; no definite D call. The CDR3 sequence is 14 residues long. Trimming took off 4 bases at V and 8 bases at J, with 17 bases between the two ends. Germline-derived CDR1 and CDR2 are MGHRA and YSYEKL. The CDR3 bases are TGCGCCAGCAGCCCCCCAAGCGGTTTTCGCGGCTACACCTTC. Amino acids: CASSPPSGFRGYTF.